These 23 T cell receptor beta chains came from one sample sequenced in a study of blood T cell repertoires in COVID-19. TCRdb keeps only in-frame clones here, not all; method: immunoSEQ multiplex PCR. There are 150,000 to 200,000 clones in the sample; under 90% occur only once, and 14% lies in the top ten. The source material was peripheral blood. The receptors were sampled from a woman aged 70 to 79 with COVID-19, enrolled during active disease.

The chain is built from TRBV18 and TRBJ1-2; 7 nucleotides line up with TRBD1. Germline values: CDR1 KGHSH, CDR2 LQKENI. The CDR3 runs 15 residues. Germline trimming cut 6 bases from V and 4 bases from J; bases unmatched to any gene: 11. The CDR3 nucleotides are TGTGCCAGCTCCCAGAGCGGGGGACAGCTCTATGGCTACACCTTC. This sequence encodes CASSQSGGQLYGYTF.

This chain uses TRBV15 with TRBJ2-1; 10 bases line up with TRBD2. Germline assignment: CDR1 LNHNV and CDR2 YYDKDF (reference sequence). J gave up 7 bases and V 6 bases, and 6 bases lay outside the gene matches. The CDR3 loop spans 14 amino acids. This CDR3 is CATSEAGGRNEQFF. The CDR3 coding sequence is TGTGCCACCAGTGAAGCGGGGGGGAGGAATGAGCAGTTCTTC.

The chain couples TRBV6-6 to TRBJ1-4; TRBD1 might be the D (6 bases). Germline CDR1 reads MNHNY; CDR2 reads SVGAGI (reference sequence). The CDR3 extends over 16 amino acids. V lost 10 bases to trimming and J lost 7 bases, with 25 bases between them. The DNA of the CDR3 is TGTGCCACCCGGATCACCTCAGGGGATTTGGGTGAAAAACTGTTTTTT. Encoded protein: CATRITSGDLGEKLFF.

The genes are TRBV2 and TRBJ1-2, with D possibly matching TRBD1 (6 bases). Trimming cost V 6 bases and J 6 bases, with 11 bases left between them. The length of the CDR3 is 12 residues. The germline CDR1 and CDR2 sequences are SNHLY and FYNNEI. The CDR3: CASRRQVDGYTF. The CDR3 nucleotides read TGTGCCAGCAGAAGACAGGTCGATGGCTACACCTTC.

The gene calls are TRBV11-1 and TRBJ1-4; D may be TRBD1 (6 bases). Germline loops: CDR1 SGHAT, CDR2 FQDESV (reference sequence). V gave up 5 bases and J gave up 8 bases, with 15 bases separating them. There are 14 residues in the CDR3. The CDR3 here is CASSPRDTEEKLFF. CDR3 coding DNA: TGTGCCAGCAGCCCCCGGGACACGGAGGAAAAACTGTTTTTT.

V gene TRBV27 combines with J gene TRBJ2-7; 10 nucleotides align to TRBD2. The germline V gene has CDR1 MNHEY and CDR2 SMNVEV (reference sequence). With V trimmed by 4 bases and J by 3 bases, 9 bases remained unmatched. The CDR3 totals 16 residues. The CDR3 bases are TGTGCCAGCAGTTCCTCCTCTAGCGGGAGTAACTACGAGCAGTACTTC. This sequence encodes CASSSSSSGSNYEQYF.

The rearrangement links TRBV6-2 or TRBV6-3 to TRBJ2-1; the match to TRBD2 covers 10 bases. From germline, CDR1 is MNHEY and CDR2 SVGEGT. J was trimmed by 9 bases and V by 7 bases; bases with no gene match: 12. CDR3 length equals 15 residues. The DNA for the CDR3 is TGTGCCAGCACCCCAAGCGGGGGGGCGAGGAGTGAGCAGTTCTTC. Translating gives CASTPSGGARSEQFF.

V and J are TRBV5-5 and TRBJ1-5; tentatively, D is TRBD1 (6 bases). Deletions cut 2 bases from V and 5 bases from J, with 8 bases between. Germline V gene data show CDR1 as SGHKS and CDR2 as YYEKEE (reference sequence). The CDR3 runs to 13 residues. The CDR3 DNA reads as TGTGCCAGCAGCTTTTCAGGGGATCAGCCCCAGCATTTT. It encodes CASSFSGDQPQHF.

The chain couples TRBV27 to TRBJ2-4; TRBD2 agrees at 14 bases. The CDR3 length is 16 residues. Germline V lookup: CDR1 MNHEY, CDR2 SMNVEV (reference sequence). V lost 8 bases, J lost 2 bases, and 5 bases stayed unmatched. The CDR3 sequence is CASRGLAGEPKNIQYF. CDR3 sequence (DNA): TGTGCCAGCCGGGGACTAGCGGGAGAACCCAAAAACATTCAGTACTTC.

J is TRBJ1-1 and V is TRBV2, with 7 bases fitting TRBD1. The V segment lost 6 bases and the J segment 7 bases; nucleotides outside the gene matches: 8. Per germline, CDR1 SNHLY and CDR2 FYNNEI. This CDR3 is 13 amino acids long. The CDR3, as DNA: TGTGCCAGCAGCGTGACAGGGCGTAGTGAAGCTTTCTTT. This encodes CASSVTGRSEAFF.

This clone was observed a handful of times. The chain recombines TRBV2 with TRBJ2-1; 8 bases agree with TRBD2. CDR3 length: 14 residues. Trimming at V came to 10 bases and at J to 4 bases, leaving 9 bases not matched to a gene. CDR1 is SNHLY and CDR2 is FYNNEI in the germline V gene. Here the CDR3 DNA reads TGTGCCACACAGGGACTAGAAGGGTACAATGAGCAGTTCTTC. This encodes CATQGLEGYNEQFF.

The CDR3 region has the DNA TGCGCCAGCAGCGCAGCTAGCGGGGGGGCCTGGGAGCAGTTCTTC. Translating gives CASSAASGGAWEQFF. The V gene is TRBV5-1, the J gene TRBJ2-1; TRBD2 matches 12 bases. Germline CDR1 SGHRS, CDR2 YFSETQ. Trimming at V came to 4 bases and at J to 10 bases, leaving 9 bases not matched to a gene. The length of the CDR3 is 15 residues.

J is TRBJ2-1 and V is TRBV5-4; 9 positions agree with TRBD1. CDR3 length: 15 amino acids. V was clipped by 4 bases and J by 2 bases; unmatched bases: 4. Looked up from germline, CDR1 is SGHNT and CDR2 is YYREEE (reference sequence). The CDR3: CASSPGTGPYNEQFF. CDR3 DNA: TGTGCCAGCAGCCCCGGGACAGGGCCCTACAATGAGCAGTTCTTC.

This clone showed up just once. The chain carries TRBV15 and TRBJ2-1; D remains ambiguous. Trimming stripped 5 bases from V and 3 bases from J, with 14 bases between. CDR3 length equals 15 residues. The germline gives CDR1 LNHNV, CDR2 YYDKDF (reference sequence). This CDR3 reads CATSPAGPGYNEQFF. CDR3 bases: TGTGCCACCAGCCCTGCCGGCCCGGGCTACAATGAGCAGTTCTTC.

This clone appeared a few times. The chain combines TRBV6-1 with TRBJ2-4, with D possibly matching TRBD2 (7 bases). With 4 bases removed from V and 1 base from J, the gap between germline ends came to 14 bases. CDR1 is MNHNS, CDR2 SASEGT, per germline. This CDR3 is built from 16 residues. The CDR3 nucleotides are TGTGCCAGCAGTGGGGGAGGGGGGTCGGCCAAAAACATTCAGTACTTC. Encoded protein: CASSGGGGSAKNIQYF.

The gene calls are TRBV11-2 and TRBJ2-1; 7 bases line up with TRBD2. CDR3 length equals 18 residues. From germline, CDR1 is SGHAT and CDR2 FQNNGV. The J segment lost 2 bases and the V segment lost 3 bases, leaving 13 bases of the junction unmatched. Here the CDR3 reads CASSLSRAGTITYNEQFF. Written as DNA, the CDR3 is TGTGCCAGCAGCTTGTCCAGGGCGGGGACTATTACCTACAATGAGCAGTTCTTC.

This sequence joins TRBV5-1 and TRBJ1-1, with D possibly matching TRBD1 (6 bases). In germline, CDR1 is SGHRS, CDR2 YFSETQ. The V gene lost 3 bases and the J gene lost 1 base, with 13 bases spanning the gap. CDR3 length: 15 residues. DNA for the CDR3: TGCGCCAGCAGCTCGGGGGAGGGACAGAACACTGAAGCTTTCTTT. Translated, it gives CASSSGEGQNTEAFF.

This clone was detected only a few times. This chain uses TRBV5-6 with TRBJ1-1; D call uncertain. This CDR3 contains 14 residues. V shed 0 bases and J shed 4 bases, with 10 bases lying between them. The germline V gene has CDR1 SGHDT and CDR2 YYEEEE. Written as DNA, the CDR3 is TGTGCCAGCAGCTTGGGGGGAGCGGGCACTGAAGCTTTCTTT. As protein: CASSLGGAGTEAFF.

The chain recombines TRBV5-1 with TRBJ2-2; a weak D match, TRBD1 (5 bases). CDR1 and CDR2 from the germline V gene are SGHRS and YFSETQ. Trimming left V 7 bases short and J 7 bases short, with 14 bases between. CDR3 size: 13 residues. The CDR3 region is CASLDRPHGELFF. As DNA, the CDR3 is TGCGCCAGCCTAGACAGACCCCACGGGGAGCTGTTTTTT.

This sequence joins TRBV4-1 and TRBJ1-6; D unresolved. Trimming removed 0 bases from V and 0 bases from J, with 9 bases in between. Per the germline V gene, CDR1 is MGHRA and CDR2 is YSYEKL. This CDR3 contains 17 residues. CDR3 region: CASSQDPQSSYNSPLHF. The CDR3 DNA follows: TGCGCCAGCAGCCAAGACCCACAGAGCTCCTATAATTCACCCCTCCACTTT.

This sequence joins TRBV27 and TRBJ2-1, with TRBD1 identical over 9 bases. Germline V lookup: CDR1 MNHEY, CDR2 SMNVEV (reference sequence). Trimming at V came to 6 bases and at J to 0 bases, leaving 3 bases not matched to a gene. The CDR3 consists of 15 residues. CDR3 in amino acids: CASRRTGDSYNEQFF. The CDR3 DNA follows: TGTGCCAGCAGACGGACAGGGGACTCCTACAATGAGCAGTTCTTC.

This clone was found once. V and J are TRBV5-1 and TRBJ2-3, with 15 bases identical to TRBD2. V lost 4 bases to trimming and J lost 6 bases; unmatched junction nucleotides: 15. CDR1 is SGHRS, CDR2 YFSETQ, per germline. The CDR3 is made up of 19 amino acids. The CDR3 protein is CASSPRTSGGAGSSDTQYF. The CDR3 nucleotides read TGCGCCAGCAGCCCCCGGACTAGCGGGGGGGCCGGATCGTCGGATACGCAGTATTTT.

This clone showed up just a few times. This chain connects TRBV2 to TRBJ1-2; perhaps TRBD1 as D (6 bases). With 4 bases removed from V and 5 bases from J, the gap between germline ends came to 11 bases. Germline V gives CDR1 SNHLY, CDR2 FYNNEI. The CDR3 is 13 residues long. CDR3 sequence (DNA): TGTGCCAGCAGTGGTCAGGGGTCTTATGGCTACACCTTC. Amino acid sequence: CASSGQGSYGYTF.